These 5 T cell receptor beta chains came from one sample sequenced in a study of shared clonotypes between healthy human individuals. Here immunoSEQ multiplex PCR was the method, and the copy in TCRdb shows in-frame clones only, minus some. Of some 2,500,000 clones listed, approximately 93% were seen once; the top ten hold about 0.39%. The sample comprised naive CD4+ T cells from PBMCs. Subset given: CD45RA+ positively selected. Source of these receptors: a man younger than 30 in good health. Some clones in this sample may be carry-over from other donors' samples.

The chain combines TRBV6-1 with TRBJ2-7, with D unclear. There are 14 residues in the CDR3. Trimming removed 7 bases at V and 3 bases at J, with 16 bases between. CDR1 is MNHNS, CDR2 SASEGT, per germline. The CDR3 reads CASNSVLPNYEQYF. CDR3 nucleotide sequence: TGTGCCAGCAACAGTGTACTACCCAACTACGAGCAGTACTTC.

V usage is TRBV19 and J usage is TRBJ2-7; no definite D call. Between the trimmed V and J ends, which lost 3 bases and 3 bases, there was a span of 9 bases. This CDR3 has 13 residues. Germline CDR1 LNHDA, CDR2 SQIVND (reference sequence). CDR3 in DNA: TGTGCCAGTAGTATGGGCCAAGACTACGAGCAGTACTTC. This translates into CASSMGQDYEQYF. Supplemented by reference TRBV19 and TRBJ2-7, the full variable domain reads DGGITQSPKYLFRKEGQNVTLSCEQNLNHDAMYWYRQDPGQGLRLIYYSQIVNDFQKGDIAEGYSVSREKKESFPLTVTSAQKNPTAFYLCASSMGQDYEQYFGPGTRLTVT.

This rearrangement joins TRBV18 to TRBJ1-5, with D perhaps TRBD1 (5 bases). The CDR3 has 13 amino acids. Germline V gives CDR1 KGHSH, CDR2 LQKENI. Trimming stripped 4 bases from V and 7 bases from J, with 11 bases between. The CDR3 reads CASSQGLGQPQHF. The CDR3, as DNA: TGTGCCAGCTCACAGGGACTAGGACAGCCCCAGCATTTT.

J is TRBJ2-7 and V is TRBV18, with TRBD2 matching 12 bases. The CDR3 has 14 amino acids. J was trimmed by 6 bases and V by 6 bases; bases with no gene match: 6. CDR1 and CDR2 from the germline V gene are KGHSH and LQKENI. CDR3 amino acids: CASSPGTSGREQYF. In DNA, the CDR3 is TGTGCCAGCTCTCCTGGGACTAGCGGGCGCGAGCAGTACTTC.

The rearrangement uses TRBV14 and TRBJ2-7, with 7 bases aligning to TRBD2. Germline V lookup: CDR1 SGHDN, CDR2 FVKESK. The CDR3 runs to 17 residues. The V and J ends lost 3 bases and 0 bases, in that order; junction bases with no gene match: 11. CDR3 loop: CASSQGDAGVVSYEQYF. The CDR3 nucleotides read TGTGCCAGCAGCCAGGGCGACGCGGGAGTGGTCTCCTACGAGCAGTACTTC. Combining the CDR3 with reference TRBV14 and TRBJ2-7 gives the whole variable domain EAGVTQFPSHSVIEKGQTVTLRCDPISGHDNLYWYRRVMGKEIKFLLHFVKESKQDESGMPNNRFLAERTGGTYSTLKVQPAELEDSGVYFCASSQGDAGVVSYEQYFGPGTRLTVT.